This TCR beta chain stems from a study of blood T cells in healthy people across ages. In this sample, this clonotype turned up a few times. Compared with germline, one end of the junction differs, possibly owing to a read error. The CDR3 spans 16 residues. The germline V gene encodes CDR1 SGHRS and CDR2 YFSETQ. Combining a sample-barcoded 5' primer with a J-beta primer mix, a second PCR ran for roughly 6 to 12 cycles. The study obtained at least 3 million CDR3-containing paired-end reads from every sample. TCRdb re-analysed the 5' RACE reads in MiXCR, keeping a single row per CDR3 protein. The sample lists hundreds of thousands of distinct CDR3 sequences, 20% to 25% occurring once. This sample also appeared in a second study, on T cells of mothers and their children. That investigation notes: In this cohort, donors were a few healthy Caucasian mothers plus their six children. Persistent microchimeric T cell clones were not found at ~100 per million sensitivity.

The V call is TRBV5-1, the J call TRBJ1-4; maybe TRBD1 (6 bases). This TCR was recovered from a boy younger than 18 in good health. Sequencing input: blood. Written as DNA, the CDR3 is TGCGCCAACAGCTTGGCTGACAGGCCAGGAACCGAAAAACTGTTTTTT. Translating it yields CANSLADRPGTEKLFF.